This T cell receptor beta chain appears in the sequencing data of a study of low-dose radiotherapy and immunotherapy resistance in tumors. TRAV and TRBV primers primed cDNA for both TCRalpha and TCRbeta. A roughly 20-cycle PCR with a constant-region primer and V-primer adapter amplified TCRs. One entry per CDR3 protein results from TCRdb running MiXCR on the reads. This table has around 64,000 distinct CDR3 sequences, about a quarter appearing once. The ends lost 1 base at V and 0 bases at J; junction bases unmatched: 0. Germline loops: CDR1 SGHRS, CDR2 YFSETQ. The CDR3 length is 15 residues. Time point described: before trial treatment. This clonotype was picked up many times.

The chain uses TRBV5-1 and TRBJ2-2, with 7 bases fitting TRBD2. The sample was PBMCs, taken before treatment. This sequence was found in a male donor with rectosigmoid adenocarcinoma. The CDR3 coding sequence is TGCGCCAGCAGCTTGCTAGCGGCGAACACCGGGGAGCTGTTTTTT. Encoded protein: CASSLLAANTGELFF.